The following is a T cell receptor (beta chain) sequence with its context. This sample was taken from a study of blood T cell repertoires in COVID-19. Study summary: Some COVID-19 samples were acute and others convalescent; all came from the United States, Italy and Spain. PBMCs, B-cell-depleted T cells, or T cells provided the cDNA or gDNA that made up the material.

The authors' processing: Amplification from reference gene primers served as the basis for estimated nucleated cell counts. The table came from immunoSEQ multiplex PCR; TCRdb's copy has only in-frame clones and leaves some out. V and J calls and clone size are given by that table; D and trimming were obtained from the DNA. The sample includes about 120,000 clones, approximately 87% of them seen just once. This TCR derives from a woman aged 45-65 years with acute or convalescent COVID-19. The sequencing sample was made of peripheral blood.

CDR3 nucleotides: TGCGCCAGCAGCTTGGGCGTAAGCTACGAGCAGTACTTC. The encoded protein is CASSLGVSYEQYF. The J gene is TRBJ2-7, the V gene TRBV5-1; D unclear. Germline V lookup: CDR1 SGHRS, CDR2 YFSETQ. The ends were cut back, 0 bases at V and 3 bases at J, with 7 bases in the middle. The CDR3 has 13 amino acids. The whole variable domain, filled in from reference TRBV5-1 and TRBJ2-7, reads KAGVTQTPRYLIKTRGQQVTLSCSPISGHRSVSWYQQTPGQGLQFLFEYFSETQRNKGNFPGRFSGRQFSNSRSEMNVSTLELGDSALYLCASSLGVSYEQYFGPGTRLTVT.